This T cell receptor (beta chain) was documented in a study of T cells in localized non-small cell lung cancer. Method: immunoSEQ multiplex PCR; TCRdb's copy keeps in-frame clones and lacks some. The top ten hold about 4% of the sample, which has approximately 88,000 clones, approximately 91% seen once. Germline V gives CDR1 MNHEY, CDR2 SMNVEV (reference sequence). The CDR3 runs to 15 residues. V gave up 5 bases and J gave up 8 bases, with 21 bases separating them. The starting material was PBMCs, obtained before any cancer treatment. This sequence joins TRBV27 and TRBJ1-2; the D gene is possibly TRBD1 (5 bases). This TCR derives from a woman aged 35 to 70 with stage II squamous cell lung carcinoma. The DNA of the CDR3 is TGTGCCAGCAGTCGCTCCCGGGACCCCCAGGGCGGCTACACCTTC. It is translated as CASSRSRDPQGGYTF.